These 7 T cell receptor beta chains originate from one sample sequenced in a study of shared clonotypes between healthy human individuals. Profiling relied on immunoSEQ multiplex PCR, and the TCRdb table lists in-frame clones only, not all of them. The table has about 1 million clones, about 80% seen once. The specimen was memory CD4+ T cells sorted from blood. Subset meaning: CD45RA-negative fraction. These receptors were taken from a man aged 18 to 30 in good health.

J is TRBJ1-1 and V is TRBV5-5, with unresolved D. Germline V gene lookup returns CDR1 SGHKS and CDR2 YYEKEE (reference sequence). V was shortened by 2 bases and J by 7 bases, with 12 bases between the two germline ends. This CDR3 is 13 amino acids long. The CDR3 protein is CASSFAGGSEAFF. In nucleotides, the CDR3 is TGTGCCAGCAGCTTCGCAGGAGGGAGTGAAGCTTTCTTT.

The gene calls are TRBV10-3 and TRBJ2-5; 12 nucleotides match TRBD1. CDR1 is ENHRY and CDR2 is SYGVKD in the germline V gene. The CDR3 length is 17 residues. The V and J ends lost 5 bases and 4 bases, in that order; junction bases with no gene match: 11. The CDR3 loop reads CAISQPGQGANRETQYF. The CDR3 nucleotides are TGTGCCATCAGTCAACCGGGACAGGGGGCGAATCGAGAGACCCAGTACTTC.

This sequence joins TRBV7-2 and TRBJ2-3; D is uncertain. Trimming cost V 1 base and J 8 bases, with 13 bases left between them. This CDR3 has 14 residues. CDR1 is SGHTA and CDR2 is FQGNSA in the germline V gene. The CDR3 loop reads CASSLERSPGTQYF. Written as DNA, the CDR3 is TGTGCCAGCAGCTTAGAACGGTCGCCCGGTACGCAGTATTTT.

The chain uses TRBV7-3 and TRBJ1-1, with 8 bases matching TRBD1. This CDR3 contains 13 residues. V lost 5 bases, J lost 4 bases, and 3 bases stayed unmatched. Germline V gene sequence: CDR1 SGHTA, CDR2 FQGTGA. CDR3 sequence reads: CASSQQGGTEAFF. The CDR3 DNA sequence: TGTGCCAGCAGCCAACAGGGGGGCACTGAAGCTTTCTTT.

The rearrangement uses TRBV6-6 and TRBJ2-2, with D unclear. The length of the CDR3 is 13 residues. The ends were cut back, 6 bases at V and 6 bases at J, with 11 bases in the middle. Germline V lookup: CDR1 MNHNY, CDR2 SVGAGI (reference sequence). DNA for the CDR3: TGTGCCAGCAGCAAGGGCTGGGCCGGGGAGCTGTTTTTT. Residues: CASSKGWAGELFF.

The genes are TRBV29-1 and TRBJ1-2; TRBD1 is a possible D gene (6 bases). Germline CDR1 and CDR2: SQVTM and ANQGSEA. The CDR3 covers 15 residues. V was clipped by 0 bases and J by 3 bases, with 14 bases between them. The CDR3 is CSVEEGGSKYYGYTF. In DNA, the CDR3 is TGCAGCGTTGAAGAAGGGGGGTCTAAATACTATGGCTACACCTTC.

The genes are TRBV6-6 and TRBJ1-1; possibly TRBD1 for D (6 bases). Trimming stripped 6 bases from V and 11 bases from J, with 13 bases between. This CDR3 region has 11 residues. Germline loops: CDR1 MNHNY, CDR2 SVGAGI (reference sequence). The CDR3 region has the DNA TGTGCCAGCAGACAGGGTGGTGAGGCTTTCTTT. Its protein is CASRQGGEAFF.